These 13 T cell receptor beta chains share one sample of origin, sequenced in a study of naive and memory T cell subsets. Two oligonucleotides, mixed equimolar, formed the beta constant-region primer covering TRBC1 and TRBC2. Ligated cDNA was amplified by four rounds of PCR with nested alpha and beta constant-region primers and SP2. TCRdb itself ran the UMI-ligation and nested PCR reads through MiXCR, one entry per CDR3 protein. The sample holds roughly 97,000 distinct CDR3 sequences, roughly 15% seen once. Their cognate antigens are unknown. Whole-study results and caveats: A few larger clonotypes appeared in naive repertoires, especially CD8, possibly memory cells re-expressing CD45RA.

The specimen sequenced was naive CD8+ T cells from blood. Source of these receptors: a human donor in good health.

This chain joins TRBV4-3 and TRBJ1-1; TRBD1 matches 9 bases. V was pared by 2 bases and J by 3 bases, with 7 bases of the junction left unmatched. CDR1 and CDR2 (germline): LGHNA, YSLEER. The CDR3 extends over 16 amino acids. The CDR3 nucleotides read TGCGCCAGCAGCCAACAAGTGGGACAGGGATACACTGAAGCTTTCTTT. This gives the protein CASSQQVGQGYTEAFF.

The chain is built from TRBV20-1 and TRBJ2-5; no clear D gene. V dropped 3 bases and J dropped 5 bases, with 10 bases sitting between them. Germline V gives CDR1 DFQATT, CDR2 SNEGSKA (reference sequence). The CDR3 extends over 12 amino acids. CDR3 protein: CSASDPVETQYF. In DNA, the CDR3 is TGCAGTGCTAGCGATCCAGTCGAGACCCAGTACTTC.

This chain connects TRBV5-4 to TRBJ2-3, with D unresolved. Germline-derived CDR1 and CDR2 are SGHNT and YYREEE (reference sequence). V was trimmed by 0 bases and J by 4 bases, leaving 6 bases between them. The CDR3 is 13 amino acids. The CDR3 region is CASSLGSPDTQYF. The DNA of the CDR3 is TGTGCCAGCAGCTTGGGCTCTCCAGATACGCAGTATTTT.

Only a few counts were recorded for this clonotype. The chain is built from TRBV28 and TRBJ2-1, with TRBD1 as a possible D gene (6 bases). This CDR3 spans 15 amino acids. V was shortened by 0 bases and J by 6 bases, with 12 bases between the two germline ends. In germline, CDR1 is MDHEN, CDR2 SYDVKM. The CDR3 DNA reads as TGTGCCAGCAGTTTATGGAGGGACACAGGCAATGAGCAGTTCTTC. Translating it yields CASSLWRDTGNEQFF. Supplemented by reference TRBV28 and TRBJ2-1, the full variable domain reads DVKVTQSSRYLVKRTGEKVFLECVQDMDHENMFWYRQDPGLGLRLIYFSYDVKMKEKGDIPEGYSVSREKKERFSLILESASTNQTSMYLCASSLWRDTGNEQFFGPGTRLTVL.

The rearrangement uses TRBV7-2 and TRBJ1-5; D is unresolved. CDR3 length: 16 amino acids. The V gene lost 1 base and the J gene lost 2 bases, with 12 bases spanning the gap. Germline V CDR1 and CDR2: SGHTA, FQGNSA. The CDR3 loop is CASSLGGGSGNQPQHF. CDR3 DNA sequence: TGTGCCAGCAGCTTAGGAGGAGGGTCGGGCAATCAGCCCCAGCATTTT. Full variable domain (rest looked up from reference TRBV7-2 and TRBJ1-5): GAGVSQSPSNKVTEKGKDVELRCDPISGHTALYWYRQSLGQGLEFLIYFQGNSAPDKSGLPSDRFSAERTGGSVSTLTIQRTQQEDSAVYLCASSLGGGSGNQPQHFGDGTRLSIL.

This clonotype was detected a few times. The rearrangement uses TRBV11-1 and TRBJ2-3, with TRBD2 identical over 8 bases. Germline V gives CDR1 SGHAT, CDR2 FQDESV (reference sequence). The CDR3 runs to 16 residues. V shed 1 base, J shed 6 bases, and the junction held 9 bases outside the gene matches. CDR3 in amino acids: CASSLVPAGAADTQYF. The CDR3, as DNA: TGTGCCAGCAGCTTAGTTCCAGCGGGAGCGGCGGATACGCAGTATTTT.

This chain connects TRBV27 to TRBJ2-7; TRBD2 matches at 13 bases. The CDR3 consists of 15 residues. The V and J ends lost 4 bases and 6 bases, in that order; junction bases with no gene match: 6. The V gene's germline CDR1 is MNHEY and CDR2 SMNVEV (reference sequence). The CDR3, as DNA: TGTGCCAGCAGTTCCTCCGGGACTAGCGGGACCGAGCAGTACTTC. Protein sequence: CASSSSGTSGTEQYF.

In this sample, this clonotype turned up a few times. The limits of the CDR3 on the DNA are not certain, so only TCRdb's listed CDR3 is given. This chain uses TRBV27 with TRBJ1-6; the listed D gene, TRBD1, was not tested against the DNA. The germline CDR1 and CDR2 sequences are MNHEY and SMNVEV (reference sequence). The CDR3 spans 14 residues, counting both ends. CDR3 sequence: CASSSSTGDSPLHF.

In its sample, this clonotype was seen a few times. The CDR3 nucleotides read TGCGCCAGCAGCCAACTAGCGGGAGAAATCTACGAGCAGTACTTC. Its translation is CASSQLAGEIYEQYF. The V call is TRBV4-3, the J call TRBJ2-7; 10 bases are shared with TRBD2. This CDR3 contains 15 residues. Germline CDR1 LGHNA, CDR2 YSLEER. The V and J ends lost 2 bases and 3 bases, in that order; junction bases with no gene match: 4.

This clonotype was observed a few times. The rearrangement links TRBV9 to TRBJ1-1, with D possibly being TRBD1 (6 bases). The V end lost 0 bases, the J end lost 1 base, and 13 bases lay between the germline ends. This CDR3 is 16 amino acids long. Germline V CDR1 and CDR2: SGDLS, YYNGEE. In DNA, the CDR3 is TGTGCCAGCAGCGTAGTAACGACAGGAGGGAACACTGAAGCTTTCTTT. Translation gives CASSVVTTGGNTEAFF.

This chain links TRBV19 with TRBJ2-6, with 7 bases fitting TRBD1. The germline V gene has CDR1 LNHDA and CDR2 SQIVND (reference sequence). This CDR3 is 16 amino acids long. The V gene end was trimmed by 8 bases and the J gene end by 2 bases; junction bases not matched to a gene: 9. The chain's CDR3 is CASDPQGLAGANVLTF. The CDR3, as DNA: TGTGCCAGTGACCCACAGGGGTTGGCTGGGGCCAACGTCCTGACTTTC.

This clonotype was counted many times. J is TRBJ2-7 and V is TRBV28, with TRBD2 matching over 10 bases. Losses at the gene ends were 5 bases for V and 5 bases for J; bases not matched to a gene: 6. This CDR3 has 14 residues. The germline CDR1 and CDR2 sequences are MDHEN and SYDVKM. The CDR3 bases are TGTGCCAGCAGTCCCGGACTAGCGGACAACGAGCAGTACTTC. It translates to CASSPGLADNEQYF.

The chain recombines TRBV10-3 with TRBJ2-7; TRBD1 matches at 9 bases. V trimming: 8 bases; J trimming: 0 bases; junction bases outside the gene matches: 20. This CDR3 is built from 19 residues. Germline CDR1 reads ENHRY; CDR2 reads SYGVKD. CDR3 residues: CAISRKGQGLVRSSYEQYF. The DNA for the CDR3 is TGTGCCATCTCCCGAAAAGGACAGGGGCTCGTACGTAGCTCCTACGAGCAGTACTTC.